Below are 23 T cell receptor beta chains sequenced from a single sample in a study of cytomegalovirus exposure and HLA in healthy donors. Both 60 Vbeta primers and 13 Jbeta primers went into the PCR. The data were produced by immunoSEQ multiplex PCR, yet TCRdb's version contains in-frame clones alone and is incomplete. The sample has about 120,000 clones, roughly 80% seen once. The sample comprised PBMCs. These receptors all come from a man younger than 40 in good health and CMV-seronegative.

In this sample, this clone turned up a few times. This sequence joins TRBV6-6 and TRBJ2-7; 8 bases map to TRBD2. The CDR3 length is 14 residues. The V gene's germline CDR1 is MNHNY and CDR2 SVGAGI (reference sequence). V lost 3 bases, J lost 5 bases, and 6 bases stayed unmatched. Written as DNA, the CDR3 is TGTGCCAGCAGTTATGACGGGAGGGCCCACGAGCAGTACTTC. Its protein product is CASSYDGRAHEQYF.

This clone was counted a single time. V usage is TRBV7-2 and J usage is TRBJ2-3; tentative D call: TRBD1 (5 bases). Germline lookup yields CDR1 SGHTA and CDR2 FQGNSA. The CDR3 has 17 amino acids. Trimming took 1 base from V and 0 from J, leaving 14 bases between them. This CDR3 is CASSLVLTVSSTDTQYF. In DNA, the CDR3 is TGTGCCAGCAGCTTAGTCTTGACAGTCTCTAGCACAGATACGCAGTATTTT.

V and J are TRBV5-1 and TRBJ1-2; D possibly corresponds to TRBD1 (5 bases). Germline values: CDR1 SGHRS, CDR2 YFSETQ. The CDR3 has 16 residues. Trimming removed 0 bases from V and 2 bases from J, with 14 bases in between. This chain's CDR3 is CASSLGSRGMNYGYTF. The CDR3 coding sequence is TGCGCCAGCAGCTTGGGTTCACGGGGGATGAACTATGGCTACACCTTC.

The chain links TRBV19 to TRBJ1-1; D may be TRBD1 (5 bases). The CDR3 is 14 residues long. The V end was cut by 4 bases, the J end by 1 base, with 10 bases between. Germline V gene data show CDR1 as LNHDA and CDR2 as SQIVND (reference sequence). In DNA form, the CDR3 reads TGTGCCAGTAGTAAGGTCAGGGCGAACACTGAAGCTTTCTTT. Its protein product is CASSKVRANTEAFF. Supplemented by reference TRBV19 and TRBJ1-1, the full variable domain reads DGGITQSPKYLFRKEGQNVTLSCEQNLNHDAMYWYRQDPGQGLRLIYYSQIVNDFQKGDIAEGYSVSREKKESFPLTVTSAQKNPTAFYLCASSKVRANTEAFFGQGTRLTVV.

This chain uses TRBV28 with TRBJ1-5; D is uncertain. Germline CDR1 reads MDHEN; CDR2 reads SYDVKM. The germline V and J ends were trimmed by 7 bases and 0 bases, with 10 bases remaining between them. The CDR3 length is 14 residues. CDR3 residues: CASTEMYSNQPQHF. DNA of the CDR3: TGTGCCAGCACTGAGATGTATAGCAATCAGCCCCAGCATTTT. The variable domain in full, completed from reference TRBV28 and TRBJ1-5, reads DVKVTQSSRYLVKRTGEKVFLECVQDMDHENMFWYRQDPGLGLRLIYFSYDVKMKEKGDIPEGYSVSREKKERFSLILESASTNQTSMYLCASTEMYSNQPQHFGDGTRLSIL.

The V gene is TRBV5-1, the J gene TRBJ2-5, with TRBD2 as a possible D gene (5 bases). The J call could be wrong; TRBJ2-7 is a better fit for the DNA end. The germline V gene encodes CDR1 SGHRS and CDR2 YFSETQ. This CDR3 has 15 amino acids. The CDR3 DNA sequence: TGCGCCAGCTCCCTAACTCAGCGGAGGACCTACGAGCAGTACTTC. Amino acid sequence: CASSLTQRRTYEQYF.

The rearrangement joins TRBV27 to TRBJ1-2, with 9 bases fitting TRBD1. With 6 bases clipped from V and 5 bases from J, the junction kept 10 bases outside the gene matches. From germline, CDR1 is MNHEY and CDR2 SMNVEV (reference sequence). This CDR3 is 15 amino acids long. The CDR3 loop reads CASRETGGIGYGYTF. CDR3 coding DNA: TGTGCCAGCAGAGAGACAGGGGGTATTGGGTATGGCTACACCTTC.

V and J are TRBV27 and TRBJ2-1; 8 bases line up with TRBD2. With 6 bases clipped from V and 4 bases from J, the junction kept 8 bases outside the gene matches. Germline V CDR1 and CDR2: MNHEY, SMNVEV (reference sequence). The CDR3 has 15 residues. The CDR3 DNA follows: TGTGCCAGCAGCTTTAGCGGGATCTTATACAATGAGCAGTTCTTC. Translated: CASSFSGILYNEQFF.

V is TRBV6-5 and J is TRBJ1-1; D is possibly TRBD1 (5 bases). The CDR3 sequence is 14 residues long. V gave up 3 bases and J gave up 8 bases, with 16 bases separating them. Looked up from germline, CDR1 is MNHEY and CDR2 is SVGAGI. The DNA for the CDR3 is TGTGCCAGCAGTTATAAGGGGATCTCAATCGAAGCTTTCTTT. It yields the protein CASSYKGISIEAFF.

J is TRBJ1-1 and V is TRBV14, with unresolved D. Germline V lookup: CDR1 SGHDN, CDR2 FVKESK. The CDR3 consists of 15 residues. Trimming took 1 base from V and 0 from J, leaving 9 bases between them. The CDR3 DNA follows: TGTGCCAGCAGCCAAGGCGAGTTTTTGAACACTGAAGCTTTCTTT. Translating gives CASSQGEFLNTEAFF.

V is TRBV9 and J is TRBJ1-1; 7 bases map to TRBD1. The CDR3 loop spans 13 amino acids. The J segment lost 5 bases and the V segment lost 4 bases, leaving 5 bases of the junction unmatched. Germline assignment: CDR1 SGDLS and CDR2 YYNGEE. CDR3 bases: TGTGCCAGCAGCTTCCGGGACAGAACTGAAGCTTTCTTT. Translating it yields CASSFRDRTEAFF.

This clone was seen once. For the CDR3, the DNA is TGCGCCAGCAGCCGACAAAGGGGACAGATAAATTCACCCCTCCACTTT. This gives the protein CASSRQRGQINSPLHF. The chain recombines TRBV4-1 with TRBJ1-6, with 7 bases fitting TRBD1. The V gene end was trimmed by 4 bases and the J gene end by 7 bases; junction bases not matched to a gene: 10. The CDR3 loop spans 16 amino acids. CDR1 is MGHRA and CDR2 is YSYEKL in the germline V gene.

V gene TRBV7-2 combines with J gene TRBJ2-3, with TRBD1 as a possible D gene (5 bases). The CDR3 is made up of 15 amino acids. From germline, CDR1 is SGHTA and CDR2 FQGNSA. Trimming took off 5 bases at V and 0 bases at J, with 12 bases between the two ends. In nucleotides, the CDR3 is TGTGCCAGCAGCCGACAGTCAAGTAGCACAGATACGCAGTATTTT. Amino acids: CASSRQSSSTDTQYF.

This chain uses TRBV6-5 with TRBJ1-5; 8 bases are shared with TRBD1. CDR3 size: 14 residues. Germline V lookup: CDR1 MNHEY, CDR2 SVGAGI. V lost 5 bases to trimming and J lost 1 base; unmatched junction nucleotides: 1. The DNA for the CDR3 is TGTGCCAGCAGTCACAGGGGGAGCAATCAGCCCCAGCATTTT. It encodes CASSHRGSNQPQHF.

The chain carries TRBV6-5 and TRBJ2-3; 9 bases are shared with TRBD2. V lost 8 bases, J lost 1 base, and 7 bases stayed unmatched. There are 15 residues in the CDR3. Germline V lookup: CDR1 MNHEY, CDR2 SVGAGI. This CDR3 is CASASGRLGTDTQYF. The CDR3 bases are TGTGCCAGCGCGAGCGGGAGGCTGGGCACAGATACGCAGTATTTT.

The CDR3 sequence is CASSPPVGWYGYTF. The CDR3 region has the DNA TGTGCCAGCAGTCCTCCAGTTGGTTGGTACGGCTACACCTTC. This chain links TRBV27 with TRBJ1-2; D not certain. CDR3 length: 14 amino acids. The germline V gene encodes CDR1 MNHEY and CDR2 SMNVEV (reference sequence). V lost 5 bases to trimming and J lost 8 bases, with 18 bases between them.

The rearrangement uses TRBV6-5 and TRBJ2-7, with D possibly matching TRBD2 (6 bases). CDR1 is MNHEY and CDR2 is SVGAGI in the germline V gene. The CDR3 runs to 14 residues. V was shortened by 8 bases and J by 3 bases, with 17 bases between the two germline ends. The CDR3 region is CASRGGGSNYEQYF. The CDR3 region has the DNA TGTGCCAGCCGAGGTGGGGGGTCAAACTACGAGCAGTACTTC.

This clone has only a few counts. The V and J genes are TRBV6-5 and TRBJ1-3, with a tentative D call TRBD1 (6 bases). Germline assignment: CDR1 MNHEY and CDR2 SVGAGI. Trimming pared 6 bases from V and 2 bases from J, leaving 11 bases between. This CDR3 has 14 amino acids. CDR3: CASSTGYAGNTIYF. Here the CDR3 DNA reads TGTGCCAGCAGCACAGGGTATGCTGGAAACACCATATATTTT.

This chain connects TRBV4-2 to TRBJ2-7; the match to TRBD1 covers 8 bases. This CDR3 is 15 amino acids long. Germline trimming cut 1 base from V and 3 bases from J; bases unmatched to any gene: 5. In germline, CDR1 is LGHNA, CDR2 YNFKEQ. Here the CDR3 DNA reads TGTGCCAGCAGCCAAGTGACAGGGGCGGACTACGAGCAGTACTTC. It yields the protein CASSQVTGADYEQYF.

This clone occurred a few times. The J gene is TRBJ2-1, the V gene TRBV7-3; D perhaps matches TRBD2 (6 bases). V lost 6 bases, J lost 0 bases, and 12 bases lay in between. CDR1 and CDR2 (germline): SGHTA, FQGTGA. This CDR3 is built from 15 residues. In DNA form, the CDR3 reads TGTGCCAGCAGGACCAGTAGCGGCTCCTACAATGAGCAGTTCTTC. Its translation: CASRTSSGSYNEQFF.

The chain links TRBV5-1 to TRBJ2-7, with D tentatively TRBD2 (6 bases). V was cut by 0 bases and J by 0 bases, with 10 bases left in between. The germline gives CDR1 SGHRS, CDR2 YFSETQ. The CDR3 consists of 15 residues. CDR3 loop: CASSLVRESSYEQYF. CDR3 coding DNA: TGCGCCAGCAGCTTGGTTCGGGAGAGCTCCTACGAGCAGTACTTC. The whole variable domain, filled in from reference TRBV5-1 and TRBJ2-7, reads KAGVTQTPRYLIKTRGQQVTLSCSPISGHRSVSWYQQTPGQGLQFLFEYFSETQRNKGNFPGRFSGRQFSNSRSEMNVSTLELGDSALYLCASSLVRESSYEQYFGPGTRLTVT.

This chain joins TRBV10-1 and TRBJ2-1; possible D gene TRBD2, 5 bases. The V end lost 2 bases, the J end lost 9 bases, and 11 bases lay between the germline ends. The CDR3 is 13 residues long. Germline CDR1 and CDR2: WNHNN and SYGVQD (reference sequence). CDR3: CASSERGIGEQFF. CDR3 nucleotide sequence: TGCGCCAGCAGTGAGCGGGGTATTGGTGAGCAGTTCTTC.

The V gene is TRBV5-1, the J gene TRBJ2-5, with D possibly matching TRBD1 (8 bases). Germline CDR1 and CDR2: SGHRS and YFSETQ. V lost 2 bases, J lost 0 bases, and 11 bases lay in between. The CDR3 contains 15 residues. For the CDR3, the DNA is TGCGCCAGCAGCTTACAGGGGGGGTACCAAGAGACCCAGTACTTC. This encodes CASSLQGGYQETQYF.